The sequence of this T cell receptor beta chain was determined in a study of CD8 T cells in ankylosing spondylitis. This clonotype has more than one count but fewer than ten. Its antigen is currently unknown. The study's findings and limits: According to the report, clones linked to the disease were significantly enriched in matched synovial fluid samples taken from ankylosing spondylitis patients. One TCR beta motif, made up of about 8 highly homologous variants, appeared characteristic of ankylosing spondylitis blood. Reports of some motif variants in reactive arthritis synovial fluid and blood predate this one.

This CDR3 has 16 amino acids. Germline V gene lookup returns CDR1 SGHAT and CDR2 FQNNGV. The V gene lost 4 bases and the J gene lost 6 bases, with 21 bases spanning the gap. Quantitative 5'-RACE with molecular barcodes was used to make the TCR beta libraries. A single record per CDR3 protein comes from TCRdb applying MiXCR to the 5' RACE reads. This table has approximately 100,000 distinct CDR3 sequences, 24% appearing once. This clonotype originated in a male donor with ankylosing spondylitis. Sequencing was carried out using synovial fluid, either unsorted or a sorted T cell fraction (not recorded which). The chain carries TRBV11-2 and TRBJ1-2; D may be TRBD1 (5 bases). The CDR3, as DNA: TGTGCCAGCAGCTCTAGAGGCGGCAGGGTTGATGATGGCTACACCTTC. Protein: CASSSRGGRVDDGYTF.